Listed below are T cell receptor beta chains from one sample, sequenced in a study of cytomegalovirus exposure and HLA in healthy donors. The method was immunoSEQ multiplex PCR; TCRdb's version includes in-frame clones alone and lacks a portion of them. This table holds about 180,000 clones, 77% found once. Sequencing was done on a sample of PBMCs. These receptors originate from a man between 18 and 35 years old in good health and CMV-seronegative. The CDR3 runs from the conserved cysteine through the conserved F or W. The D gene is left open where the match is weak. Clone sizes are given selectively: once, few, many, or a class where the clone is expanded.

TGTGCCAGCAGTCGAGGACAGGCCTCATGGACCCAGTACTTC CASSRGQASWTQYF TRBD1 . TRBJ2-5 TRBV2
TGTGCCAGCAGCCAAGATCCGACAGGCCAAGAGACCCAGTACTTC CASSQDPTGQETQYF . once TRBJ2-5 TRBV4-2
TGCGCCAGCAGCTTGATGACAGGTCCGAACTATGGCTACACCTTC CASSLMTGPNYGYTF . . TRBJ1-2 TRBV5-1
TGTGCCTGGAGTGTAGCCGACAGAGCCAAAAACATTCAGTACTTC CAWSVADRAKNIQYF . . TRBJ2-4 TRBV30
TGCAGCGTCGGCGGAGGGCACGAGCAGTACTTC CSVGGGHEQYF . . TRBJ2-7 TRBV29-1
TGTGCCAGCAGCTCCGCGTGGGGCTACACCTTC CASSSAWGYTF . . TRBJ1-2 TRBV7-2
TGCGCCAGCAGCCCCCGGAAACTAGCGGGAGACCACGAGCAGTACTTC CASSPRKLAGDHEQYF TRBD2 . TRBJ2-7 TRBV4-1
TGTGCCAGCAGCTTATATGATTCTACAGGTTCCTACGAGCAGTACTTC CASSLYDSTGSYEQYF . few TRBJ2-7 TRBV7-2
TGTGCCAGCTCACCTCGGCAGGGGGCCAGCTGGAAAGAGACCCAGTACTTC CASSPRQGASWKETQYF TRBD1 once TRBJ2-5 TRBV18
TGTGCCAGCTTAACCTACTCCGGGACTAGCGGGAGGAGGGGGCAGTTCTTC CASLTYSGTSGRRGQFF TRBD2 . TRBJ2-1 TRBV18
TGTGCCAGCAGCCCCCAAGGGGTTTACCAGCCCCAGCATTTT CASSPQGVYQPQHF . . TRBJ1-5 TRBV7-9
TGTGCCAGCGGGGGAGGGGGTGTTCCCTACGAGCAGTACTTC CASGGGGVPYEQYF . . TRBJ2-7 TRBV28
TGTGCCAGCAGCTCCCAACCAGGGACAATAGCCAAAAACATTCAGTACTTC CASSSQPGTIAKNIQYF . once TRBJ2-4 TRBV7-2
TGCAGCGTTGAATGGCAGGGGACCTACGAGCAGTACTTC CSVEWQGTYEQYF . . TRBJ2-7 TRBV29-1
TGTGCCTGGAGTGTGTCCTTTTACGAGCAGTACTTC CAWSVSFYEQYF . . TRBJ2-7 TRBV30
TGTGCCAGCAGCTTGGAGATCGGGACAGGGTTGAATGAGCAGTTCTTC CASSLEIGTGLNEQFF TRBD1 . TRBJ2-1 TRBV5-8
TGTGCCAGCAGCTTAATCCCCCGGACTAGCACCTACAATGAGCAGTTCTTC CASSLIPRTSTYNEQFF TRBD2 once TRBJ2-1 TRBV4-2
TGTGCCAGCAGCTTTACAGGGGGCTCCGAGCAGTACTTC CASSFTGGSEQYF TRBD1 . TRBJ2-7 TRBV5-5
TGTGCCACCCTAGGACAGGGGGCCAATGAGCAGTTCTTC CATLGQGANEQFF TRBD1 once TRBJ2-1 TRBV27
TGTGCCAGCAGGCTTCTAGACGGGTCCTACAATGAGCAGTTCTTC CASRLLDGSYNEQFF . few TRBJ2-1 TRBV6-1
TGTGCCAGCAGTGTATTATTGAGTAATTCACCCCTCCACTTT CASSVLLSNSPLHF . . TRBJ1-6 TRBV2
TGCGCCAGCAGCCAGGACAGCCCTACGGAGCAGTACTTC CASSQDSPTEQYF . . TRBJ2-7 TRBV4-3
TGCGCCAGCAGCTTGCAGGCAGACCTTTCCACAGATACGCAGTATTTT CASSLQADLSTDTQYF . . TRBJ2-3 TRBV5-1
TGTGCCAGCACGCTTCGGGACAGGGGCCTCACAGATACGCAGTATTTT CASTLRDRGLTDTQYF TRBD1 . TRBJ2-3 TRBV4-2
TGTGCCAGCAGCTTAGCGTTTGCGAGGAGAGGGAGAGAGACCCAGTACTTC CASSLAFARRGRETQYF . . TRBJ2-5 TRBV7-2
TGTGCCAGCAGCCCCCCCCGGCAGGCCCGTTCCTACGAGCAGTACTTC CASSPPRQARSYEQYF . . TRBJ2-7 TRBV7-8
TGTGCCAGCAGCCTAACAGGGGATATTAATGAAAAACTGTTTTTT CASSLTGDINEKLFF TRBD1 . TRBJ1-4 TRBV7-3
TGTGCCAGCAGCCCTTCTCTAGCGGGACCGAGCTCCTACGAGCAGTACTTC CASSPSLAGPSSYEQYF TRBD2 few TRBJ2-7 TRBV5-4
TGTGCCAGCAGCGGGAGCTCCTACGAGCAGTACTTC CASSGSSYEQYF . . TRBJ2-7 TRBV6-6
TGTGCCAGCAGCGCCCCGCGGAAGGCTAGCGGGAGCTCCAGCAATGAGCAGTTCTTC CASSAPRKASGSSSNEQFF TRBD2 . TRBJ2-1 TRBV9
TGCGCCAGCAGCTTGGTAGCTTCAGGGGTGACAACTGAAGCTTTCTTT CASSLVASGVTTEAFF . few TRBJ1-1 TRBV5-1
TGTGCCAGCACGTTAGTGCGGAACACTGAAGCTTTCTTT CASTLVRNTEAFF . few TRBJ1-1 TRBV2
TGCAGCGCCGCTAGCGGGCAATACCAAGAGACCCAGTACTTC CSAASGQYQETQYF TRBD2 . TRBJ2-5 TRBV29-1
TGTGCCAGCAGACTAGCGGGAGATCTCAAAAACATTCAGTACTTC CASRLAGDLKNIQYF TRBD2 . TRBJ2-4 TRBV2
TGTGCCAGCAGCCAGTCGGACAGGGGGTATGATGGCTACACCTTC CASSQSDRGYDGYTF TRBD1 . TRBJ1-2 TRBV4-2
TGCGCCAGCAGCCAAGAAGGACTAGCGGCCTACAATGAGCAGTTCTTC CASSQEGLAAYNEQFF TRBD2 . TRBJ2-1 TRBV4-3
TGTGCCAGCATCCTGACAGGGTTTTCGTATGGCTACACCTTC CASILTGFSYGYTF TRBD1 . TRBJ1-2 TRBV5-6
TGTGCCAGCAGCGGGTCTAGCGGGAGGATATCCTACGAGCAGTACTTC CASSGSSGRISYEQYF TRBD2 few TRBJ2-7 TRBV5-4
TGTGCCAGCAGCTTATCGGTTAACACTGAAGCTTTCTTT CASSLSVNTEAFF . . TRBJ1-1 TRBV11-2
TGTGCCTGGAGTGTAACAGACACTGAAGCTTTCTTT CAWSVTDTEAFF . once TRBJ1-1 TRBV30
TGTGCCAGCAGCTTGGCCGAGACAGGGAGGAATCCTGAAGCTTTCTTT CASSLAETGRNPEAFF TRBD1 . TRBJ1-1 TRBV7-9
TGTGCCTGGAGTGTACGTCGTGGGTTGGGCTGGCCTATGAACACTGAAGCTTTCTTT CAWSVRRGLGWPMNTEAFF . . TRBJ1-1 TRBV30